Below are 29 T cell receptor beta chains sequenced from a single sample in a study of cytomegalovirus exposure and HLA in healthy donors. Use of 60 Vbeta and 13 Jbeta primers characterized the PCR. Method: immunoSEQ multiplex PCR; TCRdb's copy keeps in-frame clones and lacks some. The sample shows about 85,000 clones, 80% of them seen only once. Input material: PBMCs. These receptors were obtained from a woman aged 45-65 years in good health and CMV-seropositive.

CDR3 sequence: CAPQSPSGTATYEQYV. The CDR3 DNA follows: TGCGCCCCCCAGTCCCCCAGCGGGACCGCGACCTACGAGCAGTACGTC. The chain has TRBV10-1 and TRBJ2-7, with 7 nucleotides matching TRBD2. The CDR3 has 16 residues. Trimming took 11 bases from V and 2 from J; bases not matched to a gene: 18. CDR1 is WNHNN, CDR2 SYGVQD, per germline (reference sequence).

This chain links TRBV6-1 with TRBJ2-3; 8 bases map to TRBD1. CDR1 and CDR2 from the germline V gene are MNHNS and SASEGT. The length of the CDR3 is 13 residues. The V and J ends lost 10 bases and 6 bases, in that order; junction bases with no gene match: 9. The CDR3 region is CATRQGTGDTQYF. The CDR3 DNA reads TGTGCCACCAGACAGGGGACAGGTGATACGCAGTATTTT.

This chain links TRBV6-1 with TRBJ2-1; TRBD2 agrees at 7 bases. Germline CDR1 MNHNS, CDR2 SASEGT. Unmatched junction bases numbered 12, after V lost 4 bases and J lost 9 bases. The CDR3 sequence is 15 residues long. DNA for the CDR3: TGTGCCAGCAGTGGAGATAGCGGGCGGGTGGGTGAGCAGTTCTTC. It translates to CASSGDSGRVGEQFF.

This clone came up once. This chain uses TRBV5-4 with TRBJ1-1; no clear D gene. V shed 3 bases and J shed 0 bases, with 9 bases lying between them. The CDR3 covers 14 residues. Germline V gene data show CDR1 as SGHNT and CDR2 as YYREEE (reference sequence). DNA for the CDR3: TGTGCCAGCAGCTCTGGACTGATGAACACTGAAGCTTTCTTT. This sequence encodes CASSSGLMNTEAFF.

J is TRBJ2-5 and V is TRBV12-5, with unresolved D. Deletions cut 1 base from V and 4 bases from J, with 4 bases between. Looked up from germline, CDR1 is LGHNT and CDR2 is FRNRAP. The CDR3 runs to 12 residues. CDR3: CASGLGAETQYF. The CDR3 DNA follows: TGTGCTAGTGGTTTGGGAGCAGAGACCCAGTACTTC.

The chain uses TRBV4-1 and TRBJ2-7, with TRBD1 as a possible D gene (6 bases). Germline CDR1 is MGHRA and CDR2 is YSYEKL. The V gene lost 4 bases and the J gene lost 6 bases, with 19 bases spanning the gap. The CDR3 is 15 amino acids. The CDR3 sequence is CASSPLRTAMGEQYF. CDR3 bases: TGCGCCAGCAGCCCATTAAGGACAGCGATGGGCGAGCAGTACTTC.

The gene calls are TRBV6-1 and TRBJ2-2, with 8 nucleotides matching TRBD1. Per germline, CDR1 MNHNS and CDR2 SASEGT. The CDR3 has 15 amino acids. Germline trimming cut 7 bases from V and 5 bases from J; bases unmatched to any gene: 9. The CDR3 is CASIFQGARTGELFF. CDR3 DNA sequence: TGTGCCAGCATTTTCCAGGGGGCACGAACCGGGGAGCTGTTTTTT.

The gene calls are TRBV5-5 and TRBJ2-1; 9 bases align to TRBD2. In germline, CDR1 is SGHKS, CDR2 YYEKEE (reference sequence). J was trimmed by 0 bases and V by 4 bases; bases with no gene match: 2. The CDR3 loop spans 15 amino acids. CDR3 DNA sequence: TGTGCCAGCAGCGTTAGCGGGAGCTCCTACAATGAGCAGTTCTTC. Translation: CASSVSGSSYNEQFF.

The V and J genes are TRBV12-5 and TRBJ1-2; D ambiguous. Per germline, CDR1 LGHNT and CDR2 FRNRAP. Trimming took off 3 bases at V and 0 bases at J, with 2 bases between the two ends. This CDR3 is built from 12 residues. The DNA of the CDR3 is TGTGCTAGTGGTTTCTCTAACTATGGCTACACCTTC. This codes for CASGFSNYGYTF.

V and J are TRBV6-1 and TRBJ1-1; D not certain. The ends were cut back, 8 bases at V and 2 bases at J, with 12 bases in the middle. CDR3 size: 13 residues. The germline V gene has CDR1 MNHNS and CDR2 SASEGT. CDR3 bases: TGTGCCAGCGCGTCCAGCGCAAACACTGAAGCTTTCTTT. Its translation is CASASSANTEAFF.

This clone was detected a few times. Other DNA sequences in this sample translate to the same CDR3. This chain uses TRBV19 with TRBJ1-1, with D possibly being TRBD1 (6 bases). In germline, CDR1 is LNHDA, CDR2 SQIVND (reference sequence). This CDR3 has 16 amino acids. The V gene lost 4 bases and the J gene lost 0 bases, with 15 bases spanning the gap. The chain's CDR3 is CASSTSTGQMNTEAFF. The CDR3 bases are TGTGCCAGTAGTACCTCCACAGGGCAAATGAACACTGAAGCTTTCTTT. The full variable domain, in which reference TRBV19 and TRBJ1-1 provide the parts outside the CDR3, is DGGITQSPKYLFRKEGQNVTLSCEQNLNHDAMYWYRQDPGQGLRLIYYSQIVNDFQKGDIAEGYSVSREKKESFPLTVTSAQKNPTAFYLCASSTSTGQMNTEAFFGQGTRLTVV.

The gene calls are TRBV6-1 and TRBJ2-1; a weak D match, TRBD2 (6 bases). Germline V CDR1 and CDR2: MNHNS, SASEGT. The V gene lost 8 bases and the J gene lost 8 bases, with 16 bases spanning the gap. The CDR3 loop spans 13 amino acids. CDR3 loop: CASQGLLGDEQFF. As DNA, the CDR3 is TGTGCCAGCCAGGGACTGTTAGGCGATGAGCAGTTCTTC.

This clone appeared once. The chain recombines TRBV25-1 with TRBJ1-1; 8 bases agree with TRBD1. The CDR3 totals 14 residues. The germline V gene encodes CDR1 MGHDK and CDR2 SYGVNS. V lost 2 bases, J lost 5 bases, and 4 bases stayed unmatched. The CDR3 DNA follows: TGTGCCAGCAGTGAAGCAGGGGGCTGGACTGAAGCTTTCTTT. Protein sequence: CASSEAGGWTEAFF.

The chain couples TRBV9 to TRBJ2-1; D uncertain. V lost 4 bases and J lost 0, with 8 bases in between. The germline V gene has CDR1 SGDLS and CDR2 YYNGEE. The CDR3 sequence is 14 residues long. In DNA form, the CDR3 reads TGTGCCAGCAGCTTTTTCGGCTCCTACAATGAGCAGTTCTTC. Translating gives CASSFFGSYNEQFF.

This clone was counted only a few times. The rearrangement links TRBV5-4 to TRBJ1-6, with TRBD1 matching 8 bases. Germline CDR1 and CDR2: SGHNT and YYREEE (reference sequence). The CDR3 length is 14 residues. The V and J ends lost 2 bases and 9 bases, in that order; junction bases with no gene match: 4. The CDR3 DNA follows: TGTGCCAGCAGCTTCCGGGACAGGCGTTCACCCCTCCACTTT. Protein sequence: CASSFRDRRSPLHF.

V usage is TRBV2 and J usage is TRBJ2-1, with 9 bases identical to TRBD1. CDR1 and CDR2 from the germline V gene are SNHLY and FYNNEI. The CDR3 sequence is 15 residues long. V trimming: 5 bases; J trimming: 2 bases; junction bases outside the gene matches: 4. The CDR3 is CASSPGTGPYNEQFF. The CDR3 DNA follows: TGTGCCAGCAGTCCCGGGACAGGGCCCTACAATGAGCAGTTCTTC.

The chain is built from TRBV19 and TRBJ2-7; possible D gene TRBD1, 6 bases. The CDR3 runs to 14 residues. V was cut by 5 bases and J by 2 bases, with 13 bases left in between. Germline V gene data show CDR1 as LNHDA and CDR2 as SQIVND (reference sequence). The CDR3 loop reads CASSAFGTTYEQYF. CDR3 nucleotides: TGTGCCAGTAGTGCCTTCGGGACAACCTACGAGCAGTACTTC.

The rearrangement joins TRBV29-1 to TRBJ1-1, with D possibly being TRBD1 (6 bases). This CDR3 comprises 12 residues. CDR1 SQVTM and CDR2 ANQGSEA come from the germline V gene. Deletions cut 5 bases from V and 5 bases from J, with 12 bases between. CDR3 sequence (DNA): TGCAGCGTTACCAGGGGAGGGACTGAAGCTTTCTTT. As protein: CSVTRGGTEAFF. The full variable domain, in which reference TRBV29-1 and TRBJ1-1 provide the parts outside the CDR3, is SAVISQKPSRDICQRGTSLTIQCQVDSQVTMMFWYRQQPGQSLTLIATANQGSEATYESGFVIDKFPISRPNLTFSTLTVSNMSPEDSSIYLCSVTRGGTEAFFGQGTRLTVV.

This clone was detected a few times. V gene TRBV6-4 combines with J gene TRBJ2-1; tentative D call: TRBD1 (7 bases). The V gene lost 6 bases and the J gene lost 8 bases, with 11 bases spanning the gap. Germline-derived CDR1 and CDR2 are MRHNA and SNTAGT. The CDR3 totals 12 residues. The CDR3 DNA reads TGTGCCAGCAGCAGGGGGGAGGATGAGCAGTTCTTC. Translating it yields CASSRGEDEQFF.

The chain uses TRBV5-4 and TRBJ2-5, with D possibly TRBD2 on 5 matching bases. V gave up 4 bases and J gave up 7 bases, with 14 bases separating them. There are 13 residues in the CDR3. CDR1 is SGHNT, CDR2 YYREEE, per germline (reference sequence). CDR3 sequence (DNA): TGTGCCAGCAGCCTGGGAGCGGACGGGACCCAGTACTTC. This sequence encodes CASSLGADGTQYF.

The chain uses TRBV11-2 and TRBJ2-3, with 14 bases lining up with TRBD2. Germline V gives CDR1 SGHAT, CDR2 FQNNGV. After removal of 4 bases from V and 6 bases from J, the junction contained 6 bases not matched to a gene. This CDR3 is built from 16 residues. CDR3 residues: CASSSGLAGVSDTQYF. CDR3 in DNA: TGTGCCAGCAGCTCGGGACTAGCGGGGGTCTCCGATACGCAGTATTTT.

The chain recombines TRBV5-1 with TRBJ1-5; tentative D call: TRBD1 (5 bases). Germline V gene lookup returns CDR1 SGHRS and CDR2 YFSETQ. This CDR3 is built from 15 residues. Deletions cut 4 bases from V and 7 bases from J, with 18 bases between. The CDR3 spells CASSPLGGNRQPQHF. The CDR3 nucleotides are TGCGCCAGCAGCCCTCTGGGGGGGAATAGGCAGCCCCAGCATTTT.

The rearrangement links TRBV14 to TRBJ2-5; possibly TRBD2 for D (5 bases). This CDR3 comprises 14 residues. The V gene lost 4 bases and the J gene lost 4 bases, with 13 bases spanning the gap. Germline loops: CDR1 SGHDN, CDR2 FVKESK. CDR3 residues: CASSPRTGSETQYF. DNA for the CDR3: TGTGCCAGCAGCCCCCGCACGGGGTCAGAGACCCAGTACTTC. Drawing the rest from reference TRBV14 and TRBJ2-5, the complete variable domain is EAGVTQFPSHSVIEKGQTVTLRCDPISGHDNLYWYRRVMGKEIKFLLHFVKESKQDESGMPNNRFLAERTGGTYSTLKVQPAELEDSGVYFCASSPRTGSETQYFGPGTRLLVL.

This chain uses TRBV11-3 with TRBJ1-1, with no clear D. V lost 5 bases, J lost 4 bases, and 17 bases lay in between. The CDR3 is 15 amino acids. CDR1 SGHNT and CDR2 YENEEA come from the germline V gene. The CDR3 DNA reads TGTGCCAGCAGCCACCGCCAGGAGGGTGGCACTGAAGCTTTCTTT. Its protein is CASSHRQEGGTEAFF.

The chain employs TRBV18 and TRBJ2-1, with TRBD2 matching 14 bases. The CDR3 length is 19 residues. The ends lost 3 bases at V and 9 bases at J; junction bases unmatched: 16. Germline CDR1 is KGHSH and CDR2 is LQKENI. The CDR3 DNA reads as TGTGCCAGCTCACCCCTACCGACTAGCGGGGGGGGCACTAACGGTGAGCAGTTCTTC. Protein sequence: CASSPLPTSGGGTNGEQFF.

The gene calls are TRBV5-1 and TRBJ2-1; TRBD2 matches at 8 bases. V trimming: 4 bases; J trimming: 10 bases; junction bases outside the gene matches: 16. CDR3 size: 16 residues. In germline, CDR1 is SGHRS, CDR2 YFSETQ. The CDR3 DNA follows: TGCGCCAGCAGCGGGGGAGTCCGGGGGGGTGAGTTGGAGCAGTTCTTC. It encodes CASSGGVRGGELEQFF.

The chain carries TRBV5-1 and TRBJ1-4, with 9 bases that match TRBD1. V shed 3 bases, J shed 7 bases, and the junction held 4 bases outside the gene matches. Germline CDR1 reads SGHRS; CDR2 reads YFSETQ. This CDR3 is built from 14 residues. The CDR3 DNA sequence: TGCGCCAGCAGCTCGAGGGGACAGGGTGAAAAACTGTTTTTT. This codes for CASSSRGQGEKLFF.

The chain recombines TRBV4-1 with TRBJ2-1; 9 nucleotides match TRBD1. Unmatched junction bases numbered 2, after V lost 1 base and J lost 4 bases. The CDR3 sequence is 15 residues long. The germline V gene has CDR1 MGHRA and CDR2 YSYEKL. The CDR3 loop is CASSQGQGDYNEQFF. The CDR3 region has the DNA TGCGCCAGCAGCCAAGGACAGGGGGATTACAATGAGCAGTTCTTC.

The chain employs TRBV19 and TRBJ2-7; 10 bases align to TRBD1. The germline V gene has CDR1 LNHDA and CDR2 SQIVND (reference sequence). V was clipped by 3 bases and J by 1 base; unmatched bases: 3. This CDR3 contains 15 residues. CDR3 nucleotide sequence: TGTGCCAGTAGTATCCGGACAGGGGGATCCTACGAGCAGTACTTC. It codes for CASSIRTGGSYEQYF.